These 11 T cell receptor beta chains share one sample of origin, sequenced in a study of radiotherapy plus CTLA-4 blockade in lung cancer. Assay used: immunoSEQ multiplex PCR; TCRdb lists only in-frame clones, some missing. The profile shows 25,000 to 35,000 clones, around 80% of them singletons. Specimen: peripheral blood, collected from a patient treated with radiotherapy plus ipilimumab. The receptor source for this set is a human donor with non-small cell lung cancer who had stable disease on radiotherapy plus ipilimumab.

The J gene is TRBJ2-1, the V gene TRBV2; D gene ambiguous. CDR1 and CDR2 from the germline V gene are SNHLY and FYNNEI. V was pared by 3 bases and J by 15 bases, with 15 bases between. CDR3 length: 12 residues. The CDR3: CASSDRTPGRFF. CDR3 DNA sequence: TGTGCCAGCAGTGACCGGACCCCCGGCCGGTTCTTC.

The V call is TRBV9, the J call TRBJ2-3; D not resolved. CDR3 size: 14 residues. In germline, CDR1 is SGDLS, CDR2 YYNGEE. Trimming stripped 3 bases from V and 2 bases from J, with 10 bases between. CDR3 nucleotide sequence: TGTGCCAGCAGCGCCGGGTCCCTCACAGATACGCAGTATTTT. This gives the protein CASSAGSLTDTQYF.

This chain joins TRBV4-1 and TRBJ1-5; no reliable D call. Deletions cut 1 base from V and 6 bases from J, with 10 bases between. The germline V gene has CDR1 MGHRA and CDR2 YSYEKL. This CDR3 is 14 amino acids long. This CDR3 reads CASSQVGPGQPQHF. CDR3 coding DNA: TGCGCCAGCAGCCAAGTGGGTCCGGGTCAGCCCCAGCATTTT.

On this clone: At the DNA level, this CDR3 is encoded by other sequences in the same sample as well. This chain joins TRBV9 and TRBJ1-1, with a possible D match to TRBD1 (6 bases). The CDR3 is 15 residues long. V was shortened by 4 bases and J by 2 bases, with 15 bases between the two germline ends. CDR1 and CDR2 from the germline V gene are SGDLS and YYNGEE. Written as DNA, the CDR3 is TGTGCCAGCAGCCCCCTGGACAGCTTAAACACTGAAGCTTTCTTT. Its protein is CASSPLDSLNTEAFF.

The rearrangement links TRBV12-5 to TRBJ1-1; perhaps TRBD1 as D (5 bases). The CDR3 sequence is 18 residues long. In germline, CDR1 is LGHNT, CDR2 FRNRAP. V lost 0 bases and J lost 0, with 17 bases in between. CDR3 coding DNA: TGTGCTAGTGGTTTGGTCCGACCGTCTGGGGCCATGAACACTGAAGCTTTCTTT. As protein: CASGLVRPSGAMNTEAFF.

The chain is built from TRBV5-4 and TRBJ1-2; tentative D call: TRBD1 (6 bases). The CDR3 contains 13 residues. The germline CDR1 and CDR2 sequences are SGHNT and YYREEE (reference sequence). V was clipped by 2 bases and J by 6 bases, with 11 bases between them. As DNA, the CDR3 is TGTGCCAGCAGCTTTTGGGGGGCGGATGGCTACACCTTC. Residues: CASSFWGADGYTF.

This chain connects TRBV27 to TRBJ2-7; 7 bases align to TRBD1. The CDR3 extends over 15 amino acids. V lost 5 bases to trimming and J lost 5 bases; unmatched junction nucleotides: 12. Germline V gene lookup returns CDR1 MNHEY and CDR2 SMNVEV (reference sequence). The CDR3 nucleotides are TGTGCCAGCAGTCCGCGGCCGACAGGGACCCACGAGCAGTACTTC. Translation gives CASSPRPTGTHEQYF.

The chain carries TRBV1 and TRBJ1-6; no check of the table's D call, TRBD1, against the DNA was made. TRBV1 is a listed pseudogene. CDR3 length equals 15 residues. The DNA for the CDR3 is TGCACCAGCAGCCACCGGGACAGGGATAATTCACCCCTCCACTTT. It is translated as CTSSHRDRDNSPLHF.

In this sample, this clone turned up a few times. The chain uses TRBV27 and TRBJ2-6; no clear D gene. The germline CDR1 and CDR2 sequences are MNHEY and SMNVEV (reference sequence). Deletions cut 5 bases from V and 5 bases from J, with 13 bases between. CDR3 length: 15 residues. CDR3 DNA: TGTGCCAGCAGTCGGCAGGCCCCAAGGGCCAACGTCCTGACTTTC. Residues: CASSRQAPRANVLTF.

The V and J genes are TRBV5-4 and TRBJ1-1; D might be TRBD1 (6 bases). Trimming shortened V by 4 bases and J by 4 bases, and 8 bases separated the two germline ends. The CDR3 has 12 amino acids. CDR1 and CDR2 from the germline V gene are SGHNT and YYREEE (reference sequence). This CDR3 reads CASSVQGTEAFF. CDR3 DNA: TGTGCCAGCAGCGTACAGGGCACTGAAGCTTTCTTT.

This clone was recorded once. The chain is built from TRBV27 and TRBJ1-1; tentative D call: TRBD1 (5 bases). CDR1 MNHEY and CDR2 SMNVEV come from the germline V gene (reference sequence). V was cut by 10 bases and J by 1 base, with 22 bases left in between. The CDR3 totals 16 residues. For the CDR3, the DNA is TGTGCCACCTCACCACCAGGGATTATAGGGAACACTGAAGCTTTCTTT. Translating it yields CATSPPGIIGNTEAFF.